The clone carrying this T cell receptor (beta chain) has just a few counts. The sample comes from a study of CD8+ T cells in alopecia areata. RNA was isolated and reverse transcribed to cDNA, the sequencing template. Profiling relied on immunoSEQ multiplex PCR, and the TCRdb table lists in-frame clones only, not all of them. There are 120,000 to 150,000 clones in the sample; roughly 50% occur only once, and less than 8% lies in the top ten. The CDR3 loop spans 14 amino acids. From germline, CDR1 is MGHRA and CDR2 YSYEKL. Trimming cost V 3 bases and J 5 bases; bases outside gene matches: 6. The sequenced sample consisted of CD4+ T cells sorted from blood. The receptor was derived from a human donor with alopecia areata. The V gene is TRBV4-1, the J gene TRBJ1-2; 7 bases agree with TRBD1. DNA of the CDR3: TGCGCCAGCAGCCACATACGACAGGGTTATGGCTACACCTTC. This translates into CASSHIRQGYGYTF.